A single sample gave rise to the 3 T cell receptor beta chains below, sequenced in a study of OX40 agonist ivuxolimab in advanced cancers. Method: immunoSEQ multiplex PCR; TCRdb's copy keeps in-frame clones and lacks some. Among 41,000 or so clones listed, 80% to 90% were seen once. The input for sequencing was CD4+ or CD8+ T cells sorted from blood, taken in a trial of the OX40 agonist ivuxolimab. The receptors shown here come from an adult with an advanced solid tumor such as melanoma, head and neck, liver or kidney cancer.

V gene TRBV19 combines with J gene TRBJ2-1; 12 bases fit TRBD2. Trimming took 8 bases from V and 6 from J; bases not matched to a gene: 8. This CDR3 is built from 15 residues. Germline V CDR1 and CDR2: LNHDA, SQIVND (reference sequence). In DNA, the CDR3 is TGTGCCAGTTCTGGGGGGGGACTAGCGGGCAATGAGCAGTTCTTC. Encoded protein: CASSGGGLAGNEQFF.

This clone was recorded a few times. This chain joins TRBV4-3 and TRBJ2-3; the match to TRBD2 covers 8 bases. Germline lookup yields CDR1 LGHNA and CDR2 YSLEER. The CDR3 loop spans 18 amino acids. J gave up 2 bases and V 0 bases, and 10 bases lay outside the gene matches. The CDR3 DNA reads TGCGCCAGCAGCCAAGACCCAAGAACCGGACTAGCCACAGATACGCAGTATTTT. Its protein is CASSQDPRTGLATDTQYF.

J is TRBJ2-1 and V is TRBV7-8; weak D call: TRBD2 (6 bases). Germline V gene data show CDR1 as SGHVS and CDR2 as FQNEAQ. V was clipped by 3 bases and J by 6 bases, with 12 bases between them. The CDR3 runs 14 residues. The DNA of the CDR3 is TGTGCCAGCAGCTTGGGCGGGAACGGCAATGAGCAGTTCTTC. Its protein is CASSLGGNGNEQFF.